This T cell receptor (beta chain) was recovered during a study of blood T cells in healthy people across ages. The donors, healthy Caucasians from Russia, were aged about 6 to 100. Extracted total RNA amounted to at least 5 micrograms for each sample. Germline CDR1 is DFQATT and CDR2 is SNEGSKA (reference sequence). V was cut by 3 bases and J by 12 bases, with 14 bases left in between. CDR3 length: 12 residues. Then a second PCR, running about 7 to 11 cycles, was carried out with a sample-barcoded 5' primer and a J-beta primer mix. TCRdb re-called the 5' RACE reads through MiXCR, storing one row per CDR3 protein. The table lists 650,000 to 1,000,000 distinct CDR3 sequences, about 34% of them singletons.

This rearrangement joins TRBV20-1 to TRBJ1-4, with D possibly being TRBD1 (5 bases). This TCR was recovered from a man aged 18 to 29 in good health. Sequencing was performed on blood. In DNA, the CDR3 is TGCAGTGCTAGGAGGGGAACCCGAGAACTGTTTTTT. Protein: CSARRGTRELFF.